This T cell receptor (beta chain) comes out of a study of T cells in Graves' hyperthyroidism and ophthalmopathy. Patients with ophthalmopathy all had a Clinical Activity Score of at least 3, a NOSPECS grade of at least 4 and duration under 3 months. TCR beta CDR3 region amplification was performed from RNA transcripts. The HTBI set primed first-round TCR CDR3 RT-PCR. TCRdb recomputed calls from the multiplex PCR reads with MiXCR, one row per CDR3 protein. The sample yields 500,000 or so distinct CDR3 sequences, approximately 17% seen once. This clonotype was picked up a small number of times. What it binds is not known. V lost 2 bases to trimming and J lost 8 bases; unmatched junction nucleotides: 8. The CDR3 consists of 14 residues. From germline, CDR1 is SQVTM and CDR2 ANQGSEA. Study observations and caveats: The model foresaw ophthalmopathy a median around 6.8 months prior to onset.

The TCR originated in a woman aged 18-29 years with Graves' ophthalmopathy. The sample comprised blood. The V call is TRBV29-1, the J call TRBJ1-4; TRBD1 agrees at 7 bases. CDR3 protein: CSVESGDSQEKLFF. The CDR3 DNA follows: TGCAGCGTTGAAAGTGGGGACAGCCAGGAAAAACTGTTTTTT.